This T cell receptor beta chain appears in the sequencing data of a study of cytomegalovirus exposure and HLA in healthy donors. The PCR used 60 Vbeta and 13 Jbeta primers. Some clones are missing from TCRdb's copy, which holds only in-frame ones; the method was immunoSEQ multiplex PCR. The sample consists of 150,000 to 200,000 clones, about 72% of them appearing once. J lost 7 bases, V lost 7 bases, and 13 bases had no gene match. CDR1 SEHNR and CDR2 FQNEAQ come from the germline V gene (reference sequence). This CDR3 is built from 14 residues. The gene calls are TRBV7-9 and TRBJ2-7; 7 bases agree with TRBD1. The sequence derives from a human donor in good health. Material for sequencing was PBMCs. This CDR3 reads CASILLGGQGEQYF. CDR3 sequence (DNA): TGTGCCAGCATCCTATTAGGGGGCCAGGGGGAGCAGTACTTC.